The 8 T cell receptor beta chains listed next were all sequenced from one sample in a study of preoperative IRX-2 immunotherapy in early breast cancer. Sample treatment: preoperative locoregional IRX-2 cytokine immunotherapy. Clones were sequenced by immunoSEQ multiplex PCR, and TCRdb holds only the in-frame ones, with some missing. The data contain about 98,000 clones, 86% of them singletons. The input for sequencing was tumor tissue, taken after IRX-2 immunotherapy. Receptors were obtained from a human donor with breast cancer.

Turning to this clone: This sample includes further DNA sequences coding for the same CDR3. The V call is TRBV7-4, the J call TRBJ2-3; no definite D call. CDR1 and CDR2 (germline): SGHVT, SQSDAQ. V shed 3 bases and J shed 0 bases, with 4 bases lying between them. This CDR3 is built from 13 residues. CDR3 loop: CASSFGSTDTQYF. CDR3 coding DNA: TGTGCCAGCAGCTTCGGCAGCACAGATACGCAGTATTTT.

The chain combines TRBV30 with TRBJ1-1; TRBD1 might be the D (5 bases). The V end lost 0 bases, the J end lost 5 bases, and 10 bases lay between the germline ends. The CDR3 totals 13 residues. Germline V gene lookup returns CDR1 GTSNPN and CDR2 SVGIG (reference sequence). The CDR3 reads CAWSVQEGTEAFF. CDR3 sequence (DNA): TGTGCCTGGAGTGTACAGGAAGGGACTGAAGCTTTCTTT.

This rearrangement joins TRBV6-7 to TRBJ1-2, with D hard to call. TRBV6-7 is noted as an ORF with a role that remains uncertain. V was cut by 5 bases and J by 0 bases, with 13 bases left in between. The CDR3 spans 15 residues. CDR3: CASSDETLTNYGYTF. For the CDR3, the DNA is TGTGCCAGCAGTGACGAAACGTTAACTAACTATGGCTACACCTTC.

The chain is built from TRBV28 and TRBJ2-7, with 7 bases aligning to TRBD2. The CDR3 runs 16 residues. The V gene's germline CDR1 is MDHEN and CDR2 SYDVKM. V gave up 1 base and J gave up 2 bases; unmatched junction bases: 8. CDR3 bases: TGTGCCAGCAGTTTATATGAGGGAGGGCCGGCCTACGAGCAGTACTTC. The encoded protein is CASSLYEGGPAYEQYF.

The chain uses TRBV28 and TRBJ2-2; TRBD2 is a possible D gene (5 bases). The CDR3 has 13 residues. V was clipped by 8 bases and J by 7 bases, with 14 bases between them. The V gene's germline CDR1 is MDHEN and CDR2 SYDVKM. CDR3 coding DNA: TGTGCCAGCCACTTTAGCGACATCGGGGAGCTGTTTTTT. Its translation: CASHFSDIGELFF.

The rearrangement links TRBV6-8 to TRBJ2-7; TRBD2 agrees at 13 bases. Germline-derived CDR1 and CDR2 are MNHGY and SAAAGT. The CDR3 covers 15 residues. The trim removed 0 bases at V and 12 bases at J, leaving 8 bases unmatched. Here the CDR3 DNA reads TGTGCCAGCAGTTACTCGGGACTAGCGGGGCCTGGGGCGTACTTC. Its translation: CASSYSGLAGPGAYF.

This clone was found once. The chain joins TRBV5-1 to TRBJ2-1; 8 nucleotides line up with TRBD2. The germline V gene encodes CDR1 SGHRS and CDR2 YFSETQ. The CDR3 contains 16 residues. V trimming: 3 bases; J trimming: 8 bases; junction bases outside the gene matches: 13. CDR3 bases: TGCGCCAGCAGCTCCCGTAGCGGGAAGGCTTTACATGAGCAGTTCTTC. This encodes CASSSRSGKALHEQFF.

This rearrangement joins TRBV5-1 to TRBJ1-1; possible D gene TRBD1, 5 bases. The CDR3 covers 15 residues. V lost 3 bases and J 0 bases, leaving 12 bases between the germline ends. Germline-derived CDR1 and CDR2 are SGHRS and YFSETQ. CDR3 nucleotide sequence: TGCGCCAGCAGCTACCCAGACAGCGTGAACACTGAAGCTTTCTTT. Translation: CASSYPDSVNTEAFF.